The 8 T cell receptor beta chains below come from one sample, sequenced in a study of T cells in Graves' hyperthyroidism and ophthalmopathy. What was amplified from RNA transcripts were TCR beta CDR3 regions. Primed by the HTBI set, a first-round RT-PCR was run on the TCR CDR3. TCRdb reanalysed the multiplex PCR reads using MiXCR and keeps one entry per CDR3 protein. The sample lists 600,000 to 700,000 distinct CDR3 sequences; 40% to 55% were seen once. The sample was peripheral blood or thyroid tissue (not recorded which). The receptor set was obtained from an adult man with Graves' disease, either hyperthyroidism or ophthalmopathy (not recorded which).

This clonotype has a handful of counts. V gene TRBV27 combines with J gene TRBJ1-1, with D uncertain. Germline-derived CDR1 and CDR2 are MNHEY and SMNVEV (reference sequence). The CDR3 contains 14 residues. V was trimmed by 3 bases and J by 1 base, leaving 9 bases between them. CDR3 amino acids: CASSFASGNTEAFF. In nucleotides, the CDR3 is TGTGCCAGCAGTTTTGCCTCAGGGAACACTGAAGCTTTCTTT.

CDR3 DNA: TGTGCCAGCAGCCGGACTAGTCTCGACAATGAGCAGTTCTTC. It encodes CASSRTSLDNEQFF. This sequence joins TRBV4-2 and TRBJ2-1; 7 bases match TRBD2. This CDR3 has 14 amino acids. V dropped 4 bases and J dropped 5; count of bases not matched to a gene: 5. CDR1 LGHNA and CDR2 YNFKEQ come from the germline V gene.

About this clonotype: One end of the junction is discordant with germline, which a read error may explain. DNA for the CDR3: TGTGCCAGCAGCTTTGAGGGCAGGGAACGTTCACCACTCCACTTT. Translated: CASSFEGRERSPLHF. The chain has TRBV7-9 and TRBJ1-6; D perhaps matches TRBD1 (5 bases). The length of the CDR3 is 15 residues. Germline V gives CDR1 SEHNR, CDR2 FQNEAQ (reference sequence). Variable domain in full (rest from reference TRBV7-9 and TRBJ1-6): DTGVSQNPRHKITKRGQNVTFRCDPISEHNRLYWYRQTLGQGPEFLTYFQNEAQLEKSRLLSDRFSAERPKGSFSTLEIQRTEQGDSAMYLCASSFEGRERSPLHFGNGTRLTVT.

The J gene is TRBJ2-7, the V gene TRBV7-9; a possible D gene is TRBD2 (6 bases). Per the germline V gene, CDR1 is SEHNR and CDR2 is FQNEAQ (reference sequence). V was pared by 3 bases and J by 8 bases, with 23 bases between. This CDR3 is 16 amino acids long. The DNA for the CDR3 is TGTGCCAGCAGCTTGGGGTCTTCGGGGGATCAGCCCCAGCAGTACTTC. It yields the protein CASSLGSSGDQPQQYF.

The chain combines TRBV20-1 with TRBJ2-5, with 7 positions matching TRBD2. Germline V gene sequence: CDR1 DFQATT, CDR2 SNEGSKA (reference sequence). The CDR3 spans 15 residues. V was pared by 1 base and J by 4 bases, with 9 bases of the junction left unmatched. The CDR3 bases are TGCAGTGCTAGAGCGGAAGGCGGGAGTCTAGAGACCCAGTACTTC. This codes for CSARAEGGSLETQYF.

A note on this clonotype: A much larger clone lies a single base off, so this may be a read error. This rearrangement joins TRBV5-8 to TRBJ2-7; 8 bases fit TRBD1. Germline loops: CDR1 SGHTS, CDR2 YDEGEE. Unmatched junction bases numbered 9, after V lost 5 bases and J lost 2 bases. This CDR3 contains 15 residues. The chain's CDR3 is CASRLIDRGPYEQYF. Here the CDR3 DNA reads TGTGCCAGCAGGTTAATCGACAGGGGACCCTACGAGCAGTACTTC.

The chain links TRBV25-1 to TRBJ1-6; 9 nucleotides agree with TRBD1. The CDR3 is 15 residues long. V was pared by 2 bases and J by 10 bases, with 6 bases of the junction left unmatched. The germline CDR1 and CDR2 sequences are MGHDK and SYGVNS. The DNA for the CDR3 is TGTGCCAGCAGTGAAACGACAGGGGGTAGCTCACCCCTCCACTTT. This gives the protein CASSETTGGSSPLHF.

This chain uses TRBV9 with TRBJ1-2; a possible D gene is TRBD1 (6 bases). Trimming pared 5 bases from V and 4 bases from J, leaving 15 bases between. The V gene's germline CDR1 is SGDLS and CDR2 YYNGEE. The CDR3 length is 14 residues. As DNA, the CDR3 is TGTGCCAGCAGGCCGAGGGACAACTCCTATGGCTACACCTTC. Its translation is CASRPRDNSYGYTF.